This T cell receptor (beta chain) was recovered during a study of T cell responses to AZD1222 COVID-19 vaccine. As for the study in general: Pooled samples include second doses given at about 4 or 12 weeks.

Study-wide results and limits: Repertoire samples came only from after the peak T cell response. Clonal diversity was possibly underestimated, and the donors were mostly white British, with more females.

Method: immunoSEQ multiplex PCR; TCRdb's copy keeps in-frame clones and lacks some. In the table there are approximately 110,000 clones, roughly 84% of which are singletons. Of note for this clone: What it recognizes is unknown.

The TCR sequence derives from an adult in good health. The sample consisted of peripheral blood, taken on day 0 of AZD1222 vaccination.

The CDR3 nucleotides are TGTGCCAGCAGTTTTGAAGGGTCGGATGGCTACACCTTC. This gives the protein CASSFEGSDGYTF. J is TRBJ1-2 and V is TRBV27, with D unresolved. Germline assignment: CDR1 MNHEY and CDR2 SMNVEV (reference sequence). The CDR3 totals 13 residues. V was shortened by 3 bases and J by 6 bases, with 11 bases between the two germline ends.